A single sample is the source of the 24 T cell receptor beta chains below, sequenced in a study of shared clonotypes between healthy human individuals. Measured with immunoSEQ multiplex PCR; TCRdb has only the in-frame clones, and not every one. The data show 500,000 to 650,000 clones, around 80% seen once. The sequencing input was PBMCs. The receptors come from a woman in her forties in good health. Some clones in this sample may be carry-over from other donors' samples.

The chain couples TRBV2 to TRBJ1-4; maybe TRBD1 (5 bases). Germline values: CDR1 SNHLY, CDR2 FYNNEI. The CDR3 loop spans 14 amino acids. Trimming left V 4 bases short and J 5 bases short, with 11 bases between. DNA of the CDR3: TGTGCCAGCAGTGTGCGGGGGGGAAATGAAAAACTGTTTTTT. Translating gives CASSVRGGNEKLFF. Using reference TRBV2 and TRBJ1-4 for the parts outside the CDR3, the full variable domain is EPEVTQTPSHQVTQMGQEVILRCVPISNHLYFYWYRQILGQKVEFLVSFYNNEISEKSEIFDDQFSVERPDGSNFTLKIRSTKLEDSAMYFCASSVRGGNEKLFFGSGTQLSVL.

This clone was observed a handful of times. The V gene is TRBV6-1, the J gene TRBJ2-7; no reliable D call. This CDR3 is built from 12 residues. Deletions cut 7 bases from V and 3 bases from J, with 10 bases between. Germline V gene lookup returns CDR1 MNHNS and CDR2 SASEGT. The DNA for the CDR3 is TGTGCCAGCACCGACCTTCTCTACGAGCAGTACTTC. This codes for CASTDLLYEQYF.

The CDR3 sequence is CASSRTGVPYEQYF. The CDR3 DNA is TGTGCCAGCAGTCGGACAGGGGTTCCCTACGAGCAGTACTTC. The V call is TRBV7-8, the J call TRBJ2-7; 9 positions match TRBD1. J was trimmed by 2 bases and V by 6 bases; bases with no gene match: 5. There are 14 residues in the CDR3. Germline CDR1 reads SGHVS; CDR2 reads FQNEAQ. The full variable domain, rest sourced from reference TRBV7-8 and TRBJ2-7, is GAGVSQSPRYKVAKRGQDVALRCDPISGHVSLFWYQQALGQGPEFLTYFQNEAQLDKSGLPSDRFFAERPEGSVSTLKIQRTQQEDSAVYLCASSRTGVPYEQYFGPGTRLTVT.

The chain employs TRBV4-1 and TRBJ2-5; the D gene is possibly TRBD1 (5 bases). Germline V lookup: CDR1 MGHRA, CDR2 YSYEKL. CDR3 length: 16 amino acids. V lost 3 bases and J 1 base, leaving 15 bases between the germline ends. CDR3 region: CASSHQRTRLQETQYF. The CDR3 coding sequence is TGCGCCAGCAGCCACCAACGGACAAGGCTCCAAGAGACCCAGTACTTC.

In DNA form, the CDR3 reads TGTGCCAGCAGTCCGAGGCCGGCGGGCGGAGAGGGGTTCTTC. Amino acids: CASSPRPAGGEGFF. The chain joins TRBV6-6 to TRBJ2-1, with D perhaps TRBD2 (5 bases). Germline V gives CDR1 MNHNY, CDR2 SVGAGI (reference sequence). Trimming took 5 bases from V and 15 from J, leaving 23 bases between them. This CDR3 has 14 amino acids.

The V and J genes are TRBV30 and TRBJ1-4, with 7 bases lining up with TRBD1. V was clipped by 8 bases and J by 8 bases; unmatched bases: 5. CDR1 and CDR2 from the germline V gene are GTSNPN and SVGIG (reference sequence). The CDR3 is made up of 11 amino acids. The CDR3 region is CATMTGEKLFF. The CDR3 coding sequence is TGTGCCACCATGACAGGGGAAAAACTGTTTTTT.

This rearrangement joins TRBV7-8 to TRBJ1-5; a possible D gene is TRBD1 (5 bases). The germline V gene encodes CDR1 SGHVS and CDR2 FQNEAQ. V lost 5 bases and J lost 0, with 14 bases in between. The length of the CDR3 is 16 residues. This CDR3 is CASSNPGGGSNQPQHF. The DNA of the CDR3 is TGTGCCAGCAGCAACCCTGGCGGGGGTAGCAATCAGCCCCAGCATTTT.

This rearrangement joins TRBV10-3 to TRBJ2-5, with 12 bases that match TRBD2. With V trimmed by 0 bases and J by 5 bases, 10 bases remained unmatched. CDR1 ENHRY and CDR2 SYGVKD come from the germline V gene. The CDR3 spans 18 residues. CDR3 DNA: TGTGCCATCAGTGAGTCGACTAGCGGGAGCCCTTGGGGGGAGACCCAGTACTTC. It yields the protein CAISESTSGSPWGETQYF.

This clone has only one observation. The chain carries TRBV5-6 and TRBJ2-7; 9 bases are a match to TRBD2. V gave up 4 bases and J gave up 2 bases; unmatched junction bases: 7. The CDR3 totals 15 residues. Looked up from germline, CDR1 is SGHDT and CDR2 is YYEEEE. The CDR3 loop reads CASSRASSGAYEQYF. As DNA, the CDR3 is TGTGCCAGCAGCCGCGCCTCTAGCGGGGCCTACGAGCAGTACTTC.

J is TRBJ1-1 and V is TRBV18, with a weak D call TRBD1 (5 bases). This CDR3 is built from 15 residues. V lost 6 bases, J lost 3 bases, and 17 bases lay in between. CDR1 is KGHSH and CDR2 is LQKENI in the germline V gene. The CDR3 bases are TGTGCCAGCTCTCGGGACGGGGGAGAACACACTGAAGCTTTCTTT. It is translated as CASSRDGGEHTEAFF.

The V gene is TRBV5-5, the J gene TRBJ1-2; D is uncertain. The germline V and J ends were trimmed by 0 bases and 3 bases, with 9 bases remaining between them. CDR1 is SGHKS, CDR2 YYEKEE, per germline (reference sequence). This CDR3 is built from 14 residues. This CDR3 is CASSLDGQDYGYTF. The CDR3 bases are TGTGCCAGCAGCTTGGACGGTCAGGACTATGGCTACACCTTC.

This clone was observed once. The chain combines TRBV2 with TRBJ2-1, with D uncertain. CDR3 size: 13 residues. Germline V lookup: CDR1 SNHLY, CDR2 FYNNEI. With 2 bases removed from V and 9 bases from J, the gap between germline ends came to 11 bases. CDR3 sequence (DNA): TGTGCCAGCAGTGAAACGACCCTTGGTGAGCAGTTCTTC. As protein: CASSETTLGEQFF. Based on the CDR3 plus reference TRBV2 and TRBJ2-1, the full variable domain is EPEVTQTPSHQVTQMGQEVILRCVPISNHLYFYWYRQILGQKVEFLVSFYNNEISEKSEIFDDQFSVERPDGSNFTLKIRSTKLEDSAMYFCASSETTLGEQFFGPGTRLTVL.

This clone was picked up a small number of times. The conserved final phenylalanine or tryptophan is absent from the CDR3, which likely points to a read error. The V call is TRBV4-2, the J call TRBJ1-1, with D tentatively TRBD1 (5 bases). Germline V gene lookup returns CDR1 LGHNA and CDR2 YNFKEQ. Trimming left V 3 bases short and J 4 bases short, with 15 bases between. This CDR3 comprises 15 residues. The CDR3 reads CASSQPGTPITEAFL. CDR3 coding DNA: TGTGCCAGCAGCCAGCCTGGGACTCCGATCACTGAAGCTTTCCTT.

This clone showed up just once. The chain carries TRBV4-2 and TRBJ2-7; D is unclear. The CDR3 runs 14 residues. Trimming pared 0 bases from V and 4 bases from J, leaving 10 bases between. The germline CDR1 and CDR2 sequences are LGHNA and YNFKEQ. CDR3 coding DNA: TGTGCCAGCAGCCAAGAAGGGCTAGGGTACGAGCAGTACTTC. Translation: CASSQEGLGYEQYF.

The chain has TRBV14 and TRBJ1-2; 9 bases line up with TRBD1. The CDR3 has 15 amino acids. V shed 5 bases, J shed 3 bases, and the junction held 7 bases outside the gene matches. The V gene's germline CDR1 is SGHDN and CDR2 FVKESK. The CDR3 DNA follows: TGTGCCAGCAGCTGGGACAGGGCCAAACACTATGGCTACACCTTC. It codes for CASSWDRAKHYGYTF.

This clone came up many times. This rearrangement joins TRBV6-6 to TRBJ2-3, with 8 bases that match TRBD2. Germline loops: CDR1 MNHNY, CDR2 SVGAGI (reference sequence). V lost 6 bases and J lost 1; bases outside the gene matches: 0. This CDR3 contains 13 residues. CDR3 sequence reads: CASRREGTDTQYF. The CDR3 coding sequence is TGTGCCAGCAGGCGGGAGGGCACAGATACGCAGTATTTT.

The chain carries TRBV19 and TRBJ1-1, with unresolved D. The germline V gene encodes CDR1 LNHDA and CDR2 SQIVND (reference sequence). Between the trimmed V and J ends, which lost 3 bases and 1 base, there was a span of 9 bases. The CDR3 is made up of 14 amino acids. The CDR3 coding sequence is TGTGCCAGTAGTATCGGACTGACGAACACTGAAGCTTTCTTT. It specifies CASSIGLTNTEAFF.

There are a few counts of this clone. The chain is built from TRBV10-3 and TRBJ1-2, with TRBD1 matching 10 bases. Germline V CDR1 and CDR2: ENHRY, SYGVKD. The CDR3 is made up of 15 amino acids. V shed 3 bases and J 8 bases; nucleotides not matched to a gene: 9. The CDR3 loop reads CAISDRQGAGVGYTF. The CDR3 DNA is TGTGCCATCAGTGACCGACAGGGGGCTGGGGTAGGCTACACCTTC.

The chain links TRBV19 to TRBJ2-2; TRBD1 agrees at 9 bases. J was trimmed by 4 bases and V by 7 bases; bases with no gene match: 4. The length of the CDR3 is 14 residues. CDR1 LNHDA and CDR2 SQIVND come from the germline V gene (reference sequence). The CDR3 is CASKQGASTGELFF. The CDR3 DNA reads TGTGCCAGTAAACAGGGGGCAAGCACCGGGGAGCTGTTTTTT. The full variable domain, its missing parts supplied by reference TRBV19 and TRBJ2-2, is DGGITQSPKYLFRKEGQNVTLSCEQNLNHDAMYWYRQDPGQGLRLIYYSQIVNDFQKGDIAEGYSVSREKKESFPLTVTSAQKNPTAFYLCASKQGASTGELFFGEGSRLTVL.

This clone has ten or more counts. J is TRBJ1-4 and V is TRBV27; the D gene is possibly TRBD1 (5 bases). This CDR3 spans 15 amino acids. Germline assignment: CDR1 MNHEY and CDR2 SMNVEV (reference sequence). The germline V and J ends were trimmed by 4 bases and 2 bases, with 11 bases remaining between them. For the CDR3, the DNA is TGTGCCAGCAGTTGGGACTGGAGGACTAATGAAAAACTGTTTTTT. It specifies CASSWDWRTNEKLFF.

The rearrangement uses TRBV2 and TRBJ2-7; the D gene could be TRBD1 or TRBD2 (5 bases each). Trimming pared 4 bases from V and 3 bases from J, leaving 16 bases between. Germline CDR1 SNHLY, CDR2 FYNNEI. The CDR3 is made up of 15 amino acids. This CDR3 is CASSVVGTTYYEQYF. The CDR3 DNA follows: TGTGCCAGCAGTGTTGTCGGGACGACCTACTACGAGCAGTACTTC. Supplemented by reference TRBV2 and TRBJ2-7, the full variable domain reads EPEVTQTPSHQVTQMGQEVILRCVPISNHLYFYWYRQILGQKVEFLVSFYNNEISEKSEIFDDQFSVERPDGSNFTLKIRSTKLEDSAMYFCASSVVGTTYYEQYFGPGTRLTVT.

In this sample, this clone turned up a few times. CDR3 amino acids: CAWSREGESDTEAFF. The CDR3 region has the DNA TGTGCCTGGAGTAGAGAGGGGGAGAGTGACACTGAAGCTTTCTTT. V and J are TRBV30 and TRBJ1-1; tentatively, D is TRBD1 (6 bases). The CDR3 loop spans 15 amino acids. In germline, CDR1 is GTSNPN, CDR2 SVGIG (reference sequence). Trimming removed 2 bases at V and 3 bases at J, with 16 bases between.

This clone was seen more than once but under ten times. This chain links TRBV27 with TRBJ1-1; possibly TRBD1 for D (5 bases). V lost 7 bases to trimming and J lost 5 bases, with 17 bases between them. The CDR3 sequence is 14 residues long. Germline V gene lookup returns CDR1 MNHEY and CDR2 SMNVEV (reference sequence). The CDR3 DNA is TGTGCCAGCAACGCCGGGACCTGGGGAACTGAAGCTTTCTTT. This codes for CASNAGTWGTEAFF.

The J gene is TRBJ2-3, the V gene TRBV20-1, with D hard to call. Trimming removed 6 bases from V and 6 bases from J, with 7 bases in between. CDR1 is DFQATT and CDR2 is SNEGSKA in the germline V gene (reference sequence). The CDR3 contains 10 residues. CDR3 region: CSAGPDTQYF. The DNA for the CDR3 is TGCAGTGCGGGCCCTGATACGCAGTATTTT.